The next 15 T cell receptor beta chains were all read from a single sample in a study of cytomegalovirus exposure and HLA in healthy donors. The PCR ran on 60 Vbeta and 13 Jbeta primers. Libraries were prepared by immunoSEQ multiplex PCR; TCRdb keeps only in-frame clonotypes and omits some of them. This table holds 75,000 to 95,000 clones. Sequences were obtained from PBMCs. All receptors derive from a woman aged 60-75 years in good health and CMV-seronegative.

The gene calls are TRBV6-1 and TRBJ2-2; D perhaps matches TRBD2 (5 bases). This CDR3 has 15 residues. CDR1 and CDR2 from the germline V gene are MNHNS and SASEGT. V was pared by 5 bases and J by 0 bases, with 10 bases between. CDR3 loop: CASSSSGTNTGELFF. The CDR3 DNA reads TGTGCCAGCAGTAGCTCCGGGACGAACACCGGGGAGCTGTTTTTT.

This chain uses TRBV23-1 with TRBJ2-6; 12 bases map to TRBD1. TRBV23-1 belongs to the ORF category, with a function that is uncertain. The CDR3 contains 18 residues. With 10 bases clipped from V and 4 bases from J, the junction kept 14 bases outside the gene matches. CDR3 bases: TGCGCCACCAAACTCCGGGACAGGGGGCAGAACGGGGCCAACGTCCTGACTTTC. Translated: CATKLRDRGQNGANVLTF.

This chain uses TRBV29-1 with TRBJ2-1; 7 nucleotides align to TRBD1. The V segment lost 6 bases and the J segment 4 bases; nucleotides outside the gene matches: 6. Germline V gives CDR1 SQVTM, CDR2 ANQGSEA. The CDR3 covers 13 residues. The CDR3 loop is CSVTGARYNEQFF. The CDR3 bases are TGCAGCGTAACAGGGGCCCGGTACAATGAGCAGTTCTTC.

The chain combines TRBV7-9 with TRBJ2-7, with D possibly TRBD1 on 6 matching bases. Trimming cost V 5 bases and J 3 bases, with 20 bases left between them. The CDR3 has 16 residues. Germline V gene sequence: CDR1 SEHNR, CDR2 FQNEAQ (reference sequence). The CDR3 loop reads CASSTGGQSIFYEQYF. The CDR3 coding sequence is TGTGCCAGCAGCACTGGCGGACAGAGCATATTCTACGAGCAGTACTTC.

V is TRBV14 and J is TRBJ2-1, with 11 bases fitting TRBD2. This CDR3 is 17 amino acids long. The germline CDR1 and CDR2 sequences are SGHDN and FVKESK. The V and J ends lost 2 bases and 0 bases, in that order; junction bases with no gene match: 3. CDR3 amino acids: CASSQTTSGSSYNEQFF. The CDR3 bases are TGTGCCAGCAGCCAAACCACTAGCGGGAGCTCCTACAATGAGCAGTTCTTC.

This chain joins TRBV6-1 and TRBJ2-5; tentatively, D is TRBD2 (7 bases). Looked up from germline, CDR1 is MNHNS and CDR2 is SASEGT. Trimming left V 4 bases short and J 7 bases short, with 13 bases between. This CDR3 has 13 residues. Here the CDR3 reads CASSVSGTRTQYF. In DNA form, the CDR3 reads TGTGCCAGCAGTGTAAGCGGGACACGGACCCAGTACTTC.

V and J are TRBV19 and TRBJ2-5, with D tentatively TRBD2 (5 bases). Per the germline V gene, CDR1 is LNHDA and CDR2 is SQIVND (reference sequence). The germline V and J ends were trimmed by 5 bases and 10 bases, with 17 bases remaining between them. The CDR3 has 13 residues. The CDR3, as DNA: TGTGCCAGTAGTCCAAAGACTAACGGGGACCAGTACTTC. It codes for CASSPKTNGDQYF.

The CDR3 sequence is CASSSTFLNYGYTF. CDR3 sequence (DNA): TGTGCCAGCAGTTCTACCTTCCTTAACTATGGCTACACCTTC. The V and J genes are TRBV6-1 and TRBJ1-2; D gene ambiguous. V shed 5 bases and J shed 1 base, with 11 bases lying between them. The CDR3 is made up of 14 amino acids. Germline V lookup: CDR1 MNHNS, CDR2 SASEGT.

The J gene is TRBJ1-5, the V gene TRBV10-3; tentative D call: TRBD1 (6 bases). This CDR3 contains 14 residues. CDR1 and CDR2 (germline): ENHRY, SYGVKD. Trimming removed 2 bases from V and 6 bases from J, with 11 bases in between. The CDR3 protein is CAISEDRNSQPQHF. The CDR3 DNA sequence: TGTGCCATCAGTGAGGACAGGAACAGTCAGCCCCAGCATTTT.

The chain uses TRBV19 and TRBJ1-5; D is ambiguous. The germline V gene encodes CDR1 LNHDA and CDR2 SQIVND (reference sequence). This CDR3 region has 14 residues. Deletions cut 7 bases from V and 5 bases from J, with 15 bases between. CDR3 sequence reads: CASTSPNGDQPQHF. CDR3 DNA: TGTGCCAGTACCTCACCTAACGGGGATCAGCCCCAGCATTTT.

The chain has TRBV28 and TRBJ2-1, with unresolved D. Trimming took off 4 bases at V and 4 bases at J, with 8 bases between the two ends. The CDR3 covers 13 residues. CDR1 is MDHEN, CDR2 SYDVKM, per germline. The CDR3 loop reads CASSYQVYNEQFF. The CDR3 coding sequence is TGTGCCAGCAGTTACCAGGTTTACAATGAGCAGTTCTTC.

The chain joins TRBV28 to TRBJ1-6, with D possibly matching TRBD1 (6 bases). CDR3 size: 16 residues. Germline CDR1 reads MDHEN; CDR2 reads SYDVKM. Trimming removed 7 bases at V and 6 bases at J, with 19 bases between. The CDR3 spells CASTGQGTDFNSPLHF. The CDR3 DNA follows: TGTGCCAGCACCGGCCAGGGGACCGACTTTAATTCACCCCTCCACTTT.

V is TRBV11-2 and J is TRBJ2-3; D is unclear. V dropped 5 bases and J dropped 3 bases, with 6 bases sitting between them. The germline V gene encodes CDR1 SGHAT and CDR2 FQNNGV. The CDR3 extends over 12 amino acids. CDR3 DNA: TGTGCCAGCAGCCCCCCGACAGATACGCAGTATTTT. Its translation: CASSPPTDTQYF. The full variable domain, completed using reference TRBV11-2 and TRBJ2-3, is EAGVAQSPRYKIIEKRQSVAFWCNPISGHATLYWYQQILGQGPKLLIQFQNNGVVDDSQLPKDRFSAERLKGVDSTLKIQPAKLEDSAVYLCASSPPTDTQYFGPGTRLTVL.

V is TRBV19 and J is TRBJ1-5; D not certain. The V gene lost 6 bases and the J gene lost 3 bases, with 9 bases spanning the gap. CDR3 length: 13 amino acids. The germline CDR1 and CDR2 sequences are LNHDA and SQIVND (reference sequence). The DNA for the CDR3 is TGTGCCAGTAGCCCCCCAGTCAATCAGCCCCAGCATTTT. It yields the protein CASSPPVNQPQHF.

This chain joins TRBV5-4 and TRBJ2-3, with 8 bases lining up with TRBD1. Germline-derived CDR1 and CDR2 are SGHNT and YYREEE (reference sequence). CDR3 length: 16 residues. With 4 bases clipped from V and 1 base from J, the junction kept 8 bases outside the gene matches. CDR3 in amino acids: CASSPPDRGGTDTQYF. CDR3 DNA: TGTGCCAGCAGCCCGCCCGACAGGGGCGGCACAGATACGCAGTATTTT.